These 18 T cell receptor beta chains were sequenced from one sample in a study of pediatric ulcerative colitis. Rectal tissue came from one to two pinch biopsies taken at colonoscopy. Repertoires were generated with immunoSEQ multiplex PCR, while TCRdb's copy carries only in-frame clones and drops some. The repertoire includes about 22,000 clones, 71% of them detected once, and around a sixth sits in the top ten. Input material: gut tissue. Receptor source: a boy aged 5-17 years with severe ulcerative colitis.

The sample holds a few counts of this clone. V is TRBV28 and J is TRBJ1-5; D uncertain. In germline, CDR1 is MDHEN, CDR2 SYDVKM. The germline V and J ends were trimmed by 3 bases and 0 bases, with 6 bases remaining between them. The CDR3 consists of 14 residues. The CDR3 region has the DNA TGTGCCAGCAGTTTTAGTTATAGCAATCAGCCCCAGCATTTT. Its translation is CASSFSYSNQPQHF.

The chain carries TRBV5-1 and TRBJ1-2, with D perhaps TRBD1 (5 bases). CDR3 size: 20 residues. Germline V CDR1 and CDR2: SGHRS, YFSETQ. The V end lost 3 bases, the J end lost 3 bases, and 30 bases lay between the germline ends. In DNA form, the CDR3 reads TGCGCCAGCAGCTACACGACTGGACATACAGGCCTAGGCACCTACTATGGCTACACCTTC. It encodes CASSYTTGHTGLGTYYGYTF. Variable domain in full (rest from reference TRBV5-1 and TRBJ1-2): KAGVTQTPRYLIKTRGQQVTLSCSPISGHRSVSWYQQTPGQGLQFLFEYFSETQRNKGNFPGRFSGRQFSNSRSEMNVSTLELGDSALYLCASSYTTGHTGLGTYYGYTFGSGTRLTVV.

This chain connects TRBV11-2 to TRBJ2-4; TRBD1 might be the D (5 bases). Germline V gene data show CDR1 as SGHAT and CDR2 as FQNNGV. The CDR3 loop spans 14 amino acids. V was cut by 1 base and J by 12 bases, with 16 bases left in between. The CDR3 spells CASSLGYLPDTQYF. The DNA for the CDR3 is TGTGCCAGCAGCTTAGGATACCTCCCGGACACTCAGTACTTC.

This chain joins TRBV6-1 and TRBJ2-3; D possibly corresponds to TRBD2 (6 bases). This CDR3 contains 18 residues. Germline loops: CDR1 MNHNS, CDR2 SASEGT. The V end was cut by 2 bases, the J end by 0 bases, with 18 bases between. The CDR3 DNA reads TGTGCCAGCAGTGAAACGGCGGGGAGCCGTACTAGCACAGATACGCAGTATTTT. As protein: CASSETAGSRTSTDTQYF.

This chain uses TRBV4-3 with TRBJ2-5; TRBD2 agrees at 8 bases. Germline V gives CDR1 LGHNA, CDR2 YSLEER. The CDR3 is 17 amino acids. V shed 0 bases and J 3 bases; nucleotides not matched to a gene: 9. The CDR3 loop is CASSQDVGTSGKETQYF. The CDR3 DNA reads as TGCGCCAGCAGCCAAGATGTCGGTACTAGCGGAAAAGAGACCCAGTACTTC.

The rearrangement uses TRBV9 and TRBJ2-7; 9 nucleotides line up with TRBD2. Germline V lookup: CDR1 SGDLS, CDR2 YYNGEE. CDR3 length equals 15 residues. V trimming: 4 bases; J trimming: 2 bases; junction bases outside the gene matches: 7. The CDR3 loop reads CASSPLGTSTYEQYF. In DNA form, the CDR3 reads TGTGCCAGCAGCCCCCTAGGGACTAGCACCTACGAGCAGTACTTC.

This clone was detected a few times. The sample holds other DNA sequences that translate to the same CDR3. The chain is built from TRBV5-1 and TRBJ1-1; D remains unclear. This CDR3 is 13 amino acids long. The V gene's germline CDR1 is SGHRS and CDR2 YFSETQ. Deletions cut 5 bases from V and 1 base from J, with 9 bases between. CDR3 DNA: TGCGCCAGCAGTTACCGGGGGAACACTGAAGCTTTCTTT. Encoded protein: CASSYRGNTEAFF.

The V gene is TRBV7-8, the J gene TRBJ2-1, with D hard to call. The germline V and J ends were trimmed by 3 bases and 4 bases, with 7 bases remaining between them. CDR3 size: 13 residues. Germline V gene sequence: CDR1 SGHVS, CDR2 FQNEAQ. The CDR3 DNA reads TGTGCCAGCAGCTTGAACACATACAATGAGCAGTTCTTC. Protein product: CASSLNTYNEQFF.

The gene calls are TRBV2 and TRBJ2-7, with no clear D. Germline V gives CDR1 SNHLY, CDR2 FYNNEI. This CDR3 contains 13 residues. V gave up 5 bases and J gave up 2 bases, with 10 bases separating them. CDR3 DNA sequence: TGTGCCAGCAGTCGTACAGAGACCTACGAGCAGTACTTC. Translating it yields CASSRTETYEQYF.

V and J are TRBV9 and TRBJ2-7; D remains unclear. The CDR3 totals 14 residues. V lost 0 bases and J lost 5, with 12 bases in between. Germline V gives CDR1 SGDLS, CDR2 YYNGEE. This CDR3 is CASSVGPSTNEQYF. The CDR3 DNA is TGTGCCAGCAGCGTAGGCCCCTCCACCAACGAGCAGTACTTC.

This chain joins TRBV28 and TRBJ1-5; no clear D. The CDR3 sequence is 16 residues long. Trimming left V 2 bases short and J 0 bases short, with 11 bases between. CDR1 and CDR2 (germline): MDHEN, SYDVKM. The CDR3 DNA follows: TGTGCCAGCAGTTTACTTGGAGACCTTAGCAATCAGCCCCAGCATTTT. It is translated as CASSLLGDLSNQPQHF.

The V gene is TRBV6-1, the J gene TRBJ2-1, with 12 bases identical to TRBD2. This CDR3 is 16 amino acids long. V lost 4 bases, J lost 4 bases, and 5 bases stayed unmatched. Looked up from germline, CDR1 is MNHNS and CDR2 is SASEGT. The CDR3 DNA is TGTGCCAGCAGTGTGACTAGCGGGGGTTCGTACAATGAGCAGTTCTTC. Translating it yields CASSVTSGGSYNEQFF.

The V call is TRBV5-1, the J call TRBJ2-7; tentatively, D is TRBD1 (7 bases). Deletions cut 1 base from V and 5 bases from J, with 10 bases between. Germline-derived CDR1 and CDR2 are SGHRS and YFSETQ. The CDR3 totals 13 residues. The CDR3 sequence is CASSLQGGDEQYF. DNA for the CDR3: TGCGCCAGCAGCTTGCAGGGGGGAGACGAGCAGTACTTC.

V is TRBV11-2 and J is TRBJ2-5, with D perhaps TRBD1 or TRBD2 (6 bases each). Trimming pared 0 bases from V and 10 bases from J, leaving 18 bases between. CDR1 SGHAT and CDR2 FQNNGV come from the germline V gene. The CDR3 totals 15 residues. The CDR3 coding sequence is TGTGCCAGCAGCTTAGATCTATTGGGGGGCCGGGGCCAGTACTTC. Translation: CASSLDLLGGRGQYF.

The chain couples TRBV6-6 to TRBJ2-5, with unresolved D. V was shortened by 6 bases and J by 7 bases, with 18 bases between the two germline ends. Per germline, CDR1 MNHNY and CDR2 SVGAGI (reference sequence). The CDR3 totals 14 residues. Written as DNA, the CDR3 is TGTGCCAGCAGCCCTGACTGGAAGCAGTGGACCCAGTACTTC. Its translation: CASSPDWKQWTQYF.

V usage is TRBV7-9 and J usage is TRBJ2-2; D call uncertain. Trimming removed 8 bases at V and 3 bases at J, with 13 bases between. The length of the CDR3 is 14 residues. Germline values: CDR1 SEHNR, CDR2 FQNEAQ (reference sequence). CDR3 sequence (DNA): TGTGCCAGCGGGCTTACCCTAGACACCGGGGAGCTGTTTTTT. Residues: CASGLTLDTGELFF.

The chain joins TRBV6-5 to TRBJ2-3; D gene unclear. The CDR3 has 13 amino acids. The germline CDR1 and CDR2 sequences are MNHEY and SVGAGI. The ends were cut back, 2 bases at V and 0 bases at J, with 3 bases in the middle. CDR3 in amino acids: CASSYDSTDTQYF. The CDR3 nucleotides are TGTGCCAGCAGTTACGACAGCACAGATACGCAGTATTTT.

As DNA, the CDR3 is TGCAGTGCTAGAGGGGGGTATGAGCAGTACTTC. Its protein is CSARGGYEQYF. The chain joins TRBV20-1 to TRBJ2-7, with D possibly being TRBD1 or TRBD2 (5 bases each). Germline CDR1 and CDR2: DFQATT and SNEGSKA (reference sequence). V lost 1 base and J 7 bases, leaving 8 bases between the germline ends. The CDR3 loop spans 11 amino acids.